One sample yielded the 31 T cell receptor beta chains listed below, sequenced in a study of T cell responses to AZD1222 COVID-19 vaccine. TCRdb's copy holds only in-frame clones and misses some; the assay was immunoSEQ multiplex PCR. Of around 100,000 clones in the sample, 70% to 90% are singletons; the top ten hold roughly 10%. The sample consisted of peripheral blood, taken 28 days after the second AZD1222 dose. The receptors were gathered from an adult who received the AZD1222 COVID-19 vaccine.

CDR3 sequence reads: CASSVVGQGALEQFF. CDR3 DNA sequence: TGTGCCAGCAGCGTAGTGGGACAGGGGGCTCTTGAGCAGTTCTTC. The chain carries TRBV9 and TRBJ2-1; TRBD1 agrees at 12 bases. Germline CDR1 and CDR2: SGDLS and YYNGEE. The ends lost 0 bases at V and 9 bases at J; junction bases unmatched: 4. The CDR3 runs 15 residues.

The DNA of the CDR3 is TGTGCCAGCAGCGTAGGCCACCGGATCCGAAGTGAGCAGTTCTTC. Translation gives CASSVGHRIRSEQFF. The chain uses TRBV9 and TRBJ2-1; D is uncertain. V lost 0 bases and J 9 bases, leaving 16 bases between the germline ends. Germline CDR1 reads SGDLS; CDR2 reads YYNGEE. CDR3 length: 15 residues.

The chain recombines TRBV7-9 with TRBJ1-1; tentative D call: TRBD1 (5 bases). With 5 bases removed from V and 0 bases from J, the gap between germline ends came to 13 bases. Germline V gene sequence: CDR1 SEHNR, CDR2 FQNEAQ (reference sequence). There are 15 residues in the CDR3. CDR3 sequence: CASSPRGPLNTEAFF. CDR3 DNA: TGTGCCAGCAGCCCTAGGGGTCCTTTGAACACTGAAGCTTTCTTT.

In its sample, this clone was seen once. V usage is TRBV27 and J usage is TRBJ1-2, with TRBD1 identical over 7 bases. The CDR3 sequence is 15 residues long. From germline, CDR1 is MNHEY and CDR2 SMNVEV (reference sequence). Losses at the gene ends were 3 bases for V and 4 bases for J; bases not matched to a gene: 8. CDR3 sequence reads: CASSLSGGRGYGYTF. The DNA for the CDR3 is TGTGCCAGCAGTTTGTCAGGGGGACGTGGCTATGGCTACACCTTC.

The rearrangement joins TRBV5-6 to TRBJ1-1, with 7 bases that match TRBD1. The germline V gene has CDR1 SGHDT and CDR2 YYEEEE. This CDR3 comprises 14 residues. With 1 base clipped from V and 1 base from J, the junction kept 1 base outside the gene matches. The CDR3 reads CASSLPGGNTEAFF. CDR3 DNA sequence: TGTGCCAGCAGCTTGCCAGGGGGGAACACTGAAGCTTTCTTT.

This rearrangement joins TRBV20-1 to TRBJ2-1; 9 positions agree with TRBD1. The trim removed 3 bases at V and 8 bases at J, leaving 8 bases unmatched. This CDR3 region has 14 residues. Per germline, CDR1 DFQATT and CDR2 SNEGSKA (reference sequence). DNA for the CDR3: TGCAGTGCTAGTCGGACAGGGGCTCGTTATGAGCAGTTCTTC. It yields the protein CSASRTGARYEQFF.

The V gene is TRBV18, the J gene TRBJ1-1, with TRBD1 matching over 12 bases. Germline V lookup: CDR1 KGHSH, CDR2 LQKENI. The V segment lost 4 bases and the J segment 3 bases; nucleotides outside the gene matches: 3. The CDR3 is 15 amino acids. The CDR3 DNA reads TGTGCCAGCTCACGGGACAGGGGGCCGCACACTGAAGCTTTCTTT. It encodes CASSRDRGPHTEAFF. Looking up the rest from reference TRBV18 and TRBJ1-1 gives the full variable domain: NAGVMQNPRHLVRRRGQEARLRCSPMKGHSHVYWYRQLPEEGLKFMVYLQKENIIDESGMPKERFSAEFPKEGPSILRIQQVVRGDSAAYFCASSRDRGPHTEAFFGQGTRLTVV.

The V and J genes are TRBV5-1 and TRBJ2-5; perhaps TRBD1 as D (6 bases). Germline CDR1 is SGHRS and CDR2 is YFSETQ. The V end lost 5 bases, the J end lost 2 bases, and 13 bases lay between the germline ends. This CDR3 has 14 amino acids. CDR3 in DNA: TGCGCCAGCAGTTTCGGACAGCTACAAGAGACCCAGTACTTC. This sequence encodes CASSFGQLQETQYF. Together with reference TRBV5-1 and TRBJ2-5, the CDR3 gives the full variable domain: KAGVTQTPRYLIKTRGQQVTLSCSPISGHRSVSWYQQTPGQGLQFLFEYFSETQRNKGNFPGRFSGRQFSNSRSEMNVSTLELGDSALYLCASSFGQLQETQYFGPGTRLLVL.

The J gene is TRBJ1-4, the V gene TRBV7-9, with D unresolved. V was trimmed by 1 base and J by 5 bases, leaving 11 bases between them. The CDR3 covers 15 residues. Germline lookup yields CDR1 SEHNR and CDR2 FQNEAQ (reference sequence). Written as DNA, the CDR3 is TGTGCCAGCAGCTTAGAGCTGGCCCAGAATGAAAAACTGTTTTTT. Its translation is CASSLELAQNEKLFF.

The CDR3 reads CASSRGSGGVGEKLFF. CDR3 nucleotides: TGTGCCAGCAGCCGAGGGTCCGGGGGCGTAGGCGAAAAACTGTTTTTT. The chain couples TRBV7-9 to TRBJ1-4, with TRBD1 as a possible D gene (6 bases). Between the trimmed V and J ends, which lost 5 bases and 8 bases, there was a span of 21 bases. The germline V gene encodes CDR1 SEHNR and CDR2 FQNEAQ (reference sequence). The CDR3 sequence is 16 residues long.

V and J are TRBV27 and TRBJ1-6, with 8 bases identical to TRBD1. From germline, CDR1 is MNHEY and CDR2 SMNVEV (reference sequence). Trimming took 8 bases from V and 0 from J; bases not matched to a gene: 3. CDR3 length equals 15 residues. For the CDR3, the DNA is TGTGCCAGCTCTCAGGGGGCCTCCTATAATTCACCCCTCCACTTT. Translated, it gives CASSQGASYNSPLHF.

The chain couples TRBV9 to TRBJ1-6; D may be TRBD1 (6 bases). V lost 0 bases, J lost 8 bases, and 12 bases lay in between. Germline-derived CDR1 and CDR2 are SGDLS and YYNGEE. The CDR3 is 15 residues long. The CDR3 DNA reads TGTGCCAGCAGCGTAGGCACAGGGAAGGATTCACCCCTCCACTTT. It codes for CASSVGTGKDSPLHF.

The chain couples TRBV30 to TRBJ1-3; D gene ambiguous. The V and J ends lost 1 base and 0 bases respectively, with 7 bases between them. Germline CDR1 reads GTSNPN; CDR2 reads SVGIG (reference sequence). This CDR3 comprises 14 residues. CDR3 DNA: TGTGCCTGGAGTGATACACCCTCTGGAAACACCATATATTTT. It is translated as CAWSDTPSGNTIYF.

This clone was seen a handful of times. The chain combines TRBV14 with TRBJ2-1; 10 nucleotides line up with TRBD2. There are 15 residues in the CDR3. Germline V gives CDR1 SGHDN, CDR2 FVKESK. V was pared by 5 bases and J by 2 bases, with 3 bases of the junction left unmatched. CDR3 DNA: TGTGCCAGCAGCTCGACTAGCGGGCCCTACAATGAGCAGTTCTTC. Translated: CASSSTSGPYNEQFF. Complete variable domain (other parts from reference TRBV14 and TRBJ2-1): EAGVTQFPSHSVIEKGQTVTLRCDPISGHDNLYWYRRVMGKEIKFLLHFVKESKQDESGMPNNRFLAERTGGTYSTLKVQPAELEDSGVYFCASSSTSGPYNEQFFGPGTRLTVL.

The chain uses TRBV15 and TRBJ2-2; 8 bases match TRBD2. Germline values: CDR1 LNHNV, CDR2 YYDKDF (reference sequence). There are 16 residues in the CDR3. V was clipped by 1 base and J by 4 bases; unmatched bases: 5. CDR3 coding DNA: TGTGCCACCAGCAGAGTAGTGCTAGCGGGCACCGGGGAGCTGTTTTTT. This sequence encodes CATSRVVLAGTGELFF.

The V call is TRBV6-5, the J call TRBJ2-2; D remains unclear. The V gene lost 8 bases and the J gene lost 2 bases, with 12 bases spanning the gap. The germline CDR1 and CDR2 sequences are MNHEY and SVGAGI. The CDR3 loop spans 14 amino acids. The CDR3 here is CASGYGVNTGELFF. CDR3 DNA sequence: TGTGCCAGCGGCTATGGGGTAAACACCGGGGAGCTGTTTTTT.

The rearrangement joins TRBV30 to TRBJ1-1; 7 bases line up with TRBD1. After removal of 0 bases from V and 4 bases from J, the junction contained 2 bases not matched to a gene. Germline V gene data show CDR1 as GTSNPN and CDR2 as SVGIG (reference sequence). There are 13 residues in the CDR3. The chain's CDR3 is CAWSVQGSTEAFF. CDR3 in DNA: TGTGCCTGGAGTGTACAGGGGAGCACTGAAGCTTTCTTT.

The chain carries TRBV6-1 and TRBJ1-4; D is unclear. V was clipped by 0 bases and J by 10 bases, with 6 bases between them. CDR1 and CDR2 (germline): MNHNS, SASEGT. The CDR3 loop spans 12 amino acids. The CDR3 spells CASSEARRKLFF. The CDR3 DNA reads TGTGCCAGCAGTGAAGCCCGTCGAAAACTGTTTTTT.

Here the CDR3 reads CASSYSTRLEGQFF. CDR3 nucleotides: TGTGCCAGCAGTTACTCGACCCGCCTCGAAGGGCAGTTCTTC. This chain connects TRBV6-6 to TRBJ2-1; D ambiguous. Germline V lookup: CDR1 MNHNY, CDR2 SVGAGI (reference sequence). The length of the CDR3 is 14 residues. V dropped 0 bases and J dropped 12 bases, with 15 bases sitting between them.

The CDR3 is CASRGTRSGVGDGYTF. In nucleotides, the CDR3 is TGTGCCAGCAGGGGTACGCGGTCAGGGGTAGGGGATGGCTACACCTTC. The chain joins TRBV27 to TRBJ1-2; D possibly corresponds to TRBD1 (6 bases). Germline V gene data show CDR1 as MNHEY and CDR2 as SMNVEV (reference sequence). The CDR3 contains 16 residues. V lost 6 bases and J lost 6, with 23 bases in between.

The rearrangement links TRBV6-1 to TRBJ2-2; no definite D call. Germline lookup yields CDR1 MNHNS and CDR2 SASEGT. CDR3 length equals 12 residues. V was trimmed by 4 bases and J by 8 bases, leaving 8 bases between them. As DNA, the CDR3 is TGTGCCAGCAGTGGAGCGATAGGGGAGCTGTTTTTT. It is translated as CASSGAIGELFF.

The rearrangement links TRBV6-5 to TRBJ2-7; the D gene is possibly TRBD1 (6 bases). From germline, CDR1 is MNHEY and CDR2 SVGAGI. V dropped 6 bases and J dropped 4 bases, with 7 bases sitting between them. The CDR3 spans 11 residues. The CDR3 region has the DNA TGTGCCAGCAGACAGGGTTACGAGCAGTACTTC. This gives the protein CASRQGYEQYF.

The rearrangement links TRBV2 to TRBJ1-6; TRBD1 agrees at 9 bases. The germline CDR1 and CDR2 sequences are SNHLY and FYNNEI. CDR3 length: 15 amino acids. V shed 3 bases, J shed 10 bases, and the junction held 7 bases outside the gene matches. The DNA of the CDR3 is TGTGCCAGCAGTGAGATACAGGGGGCAGGGTCACCCCTCCACTTT. This codes for CASSEIQGAGSPLHF.

The chain joins TRBV7-9 to TRBJ1-2, with TRBD1 matching over 9 bases. Germline CDR1 is SEHNR and CDR2 is FQNEAQ (reference sequence). The V and J ends lost 5 bases and 3 bases, in that order; junction bases with no gene match: 7. The CDR3 length is 15 residues. CDR3: CASSAVGQGHYGYTF. CDR3 sequence (DNA): TGTGCCAGCAGCGCCGTAGGACAGGGGCACTATGGCTACACCTTC.

This chain uses TRBV15 with TRBJ2-5, with TRBD2 matching over 9 bases. J was trimmed by 5 bases and V by 3 bases; bases with no gene match: 10. This CDR3 has 16 residues. Germline CDR1 and CDR2: LNHNV and YYDKDF (reference sequence). This CDR3 is CATSRILAGVGETQYF. DNA of the CDR3: TGTGCCACCAGCAGGATCTTAGCGGGAGTTGGGGAGACCCAGTACTTC.

The V gene is TRBV5-6, the J gene TRBJ2-3; D is uncertain. CDR1 SGHDT and CDR2 YYEEEE come from the germline V gene. V lost 2 bases to trimming and J lost 0 bases, with 10 bases between them. This CDR3 comprises 15 residues. In nucleotides, the CDR3 is TGTGCCAGCAGCTTACCGCGACGCAGCACAGATACGCAGTATTTT. This sequence encodes CASSLPRRSTDTQYF. Combining the CDR3 with reference TRBV5-6 and TRBJ2-3 gives the whole variable domain DAGVTQSPTHLIKTRGQQVTLRCSPKSGHDTVSWYQQALGQGPQFIFQYYEEEERQRGNFPDRFSGHQFPNYSSELNVNALLLGDSALYLCASSLPRRSTDTQYFGPGTRLTVL.

This chain joins TRBV28 and TRBJ1-5, with D perhaps TRBD1 (5 bases). Germline values: CDR1 MDHEN, CDR2 SYDVKM. Trimming pared 4 bases from V and 2 bases from J, leaving 15 bases between. The CDR3 is 16 amino acids. CDR3 bases: TGTGCCAGCAGTTGGGGGGTAGGCAGGGGCAATCAGCCCCAGCATTTT. Translation gives CASSWGVGRGNQPQHF.

This clone has a single count. V usage is TRBV7-8 and J usage is TRBJ2-3; TRBD1 might be the D (6 bases). The CDR3 is 14 residues long. Deletions cut 4 bases from V and 0 bases from J, with 8 bases between. Germline-derived CDR1 and CDR2 are SGHVS and FQNEAQ. The CDR3 reads CASSYGQSTDTQYF. For the CDR3, the DNA is TGTGCCAGCAGCTACGGACAGAGCACAGATACGCAGTATTTT.

Only a few counts were recorded for this clone. A much larger clone differs from this one at a single base, so this may be a read error. This rearrangement joins TRBV2 to TRBJ2-3, with TRBD1 identical over 9 bases. This CDR3 spans 14 amino acids. Germline-derived CDR1 and CDR2 are SNHLY and FYNNEI. Trimming removed 5 bases from V and 1 base from J; junction bases left unmatched: 1. CDR3 in DNA: TGTGCCAGCAGTTGGACAGGGGGCACAGATACGCAGTATTTT. Its translation: CASSWTGGTDTQYF.

The chain couples TRBV7-2 to TRBJ2-3, with no clear D. The CDR3 extends over 14 amino acids. The germline V gene has CDR1 SGHTA and CDR2 FQGNSA. Trimming shortened V by 1 base and J by 6 bases, and 11 bases separated the two germline ends. For the CDR3, the DNA is TGTGCCAGCAGCTTAGGGCAGACCCTGGATACGCAGTATTTT. Its translation is CASSLGQTLDTQYF.

The genes are TRBV3-1 (or the pseudogene TRBV3-2) and TRBJ1-2, with D possibly TRBD1 on 6 matching bases. The germline gives CDR1 LGHDT, CDR2 YNNKEL (reference sequence). This CDR3 is built from 15 residues. With 3 bases removed from V and 4 bases from J, the gap between germline ends came to 15 bases. CDR3 region: CASSQMGAIGYGYTF. The CDR3 DNA reads TGTGCCAGCAGCCAGATGGGGGCAATCGGCTATGGCTACACCTTC.